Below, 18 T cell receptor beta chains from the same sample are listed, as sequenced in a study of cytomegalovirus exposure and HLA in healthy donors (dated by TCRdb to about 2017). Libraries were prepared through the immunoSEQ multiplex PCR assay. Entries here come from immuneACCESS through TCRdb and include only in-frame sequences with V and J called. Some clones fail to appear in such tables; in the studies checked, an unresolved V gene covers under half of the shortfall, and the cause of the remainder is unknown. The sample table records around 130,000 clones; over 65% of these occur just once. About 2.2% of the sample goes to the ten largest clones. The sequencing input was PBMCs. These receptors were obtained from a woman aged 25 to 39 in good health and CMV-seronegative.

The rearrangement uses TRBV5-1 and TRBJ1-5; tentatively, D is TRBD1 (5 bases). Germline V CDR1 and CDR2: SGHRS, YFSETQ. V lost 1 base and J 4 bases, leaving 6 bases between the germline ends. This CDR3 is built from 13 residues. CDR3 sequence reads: CASSLQGNQPQHF. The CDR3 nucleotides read TGCGCCAGCAGCTTGCAGGGAAATCAGCCCCAGCATTTT.

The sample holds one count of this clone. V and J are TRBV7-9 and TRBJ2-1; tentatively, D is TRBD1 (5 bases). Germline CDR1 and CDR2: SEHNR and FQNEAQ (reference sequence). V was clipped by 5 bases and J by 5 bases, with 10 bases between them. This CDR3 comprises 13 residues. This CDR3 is CASSLQTDNEQFF. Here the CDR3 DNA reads TGTGCCAGCAGCCTCCAGACAGACAATGAGCAGTTCTTC.

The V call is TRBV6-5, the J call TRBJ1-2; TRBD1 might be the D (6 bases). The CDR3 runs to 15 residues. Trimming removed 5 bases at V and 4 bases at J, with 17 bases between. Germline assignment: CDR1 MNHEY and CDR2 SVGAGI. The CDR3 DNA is TGTGCCAGCAGTCTTACAGGGAGATCGGTCTATGGCTACACCTTC. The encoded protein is CASSLTGRSVYGYTF.

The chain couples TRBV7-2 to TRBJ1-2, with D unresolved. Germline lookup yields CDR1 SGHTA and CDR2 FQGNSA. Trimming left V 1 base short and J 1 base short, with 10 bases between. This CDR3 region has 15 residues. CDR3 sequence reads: CASSLGQAFNYGYTF. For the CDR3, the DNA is TGTGCCAGCAGCTTAGGACAAGCCTTTAACTATGGCTACACCTTC.

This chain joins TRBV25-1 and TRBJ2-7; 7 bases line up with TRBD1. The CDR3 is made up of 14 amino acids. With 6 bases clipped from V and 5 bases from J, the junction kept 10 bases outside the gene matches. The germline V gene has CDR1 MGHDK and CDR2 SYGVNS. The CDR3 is CASSRDSPRDEQYF. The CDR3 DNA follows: TGTGCCAGCAGCCGGGACAGCCCTCGCGACGAGCAGTACTTC.

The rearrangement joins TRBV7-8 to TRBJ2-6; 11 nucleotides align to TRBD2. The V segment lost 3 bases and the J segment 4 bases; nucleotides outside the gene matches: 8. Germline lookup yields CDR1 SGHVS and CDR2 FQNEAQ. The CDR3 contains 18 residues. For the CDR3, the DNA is TGTGCCAGCAGCTTTAGCGGGGGGGCCTTGTCCGGGGCCAACGTCCTGACTTTC. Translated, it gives CASSFSGGALSGANVLTF. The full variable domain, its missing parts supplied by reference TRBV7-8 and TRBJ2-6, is GAGVSQSPRYKVAKRGQDVALRCDPISGHVSLFWYQQALGQGPEFLTYFQNEAQLDKSGLPSDRFFAERPEGSVSTLKIQRTQQEDSAVYLCASSFSGGALSGANVLTFGAGSRLTVL.

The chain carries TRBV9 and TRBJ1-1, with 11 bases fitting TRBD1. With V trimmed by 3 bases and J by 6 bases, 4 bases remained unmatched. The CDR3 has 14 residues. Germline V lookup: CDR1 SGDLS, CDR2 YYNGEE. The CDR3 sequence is CASSEPGQGAEAFF. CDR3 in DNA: TGTGCCAGCAGCGAGCCGGGACAGGGGGCTGAAGCTTTCTTT.

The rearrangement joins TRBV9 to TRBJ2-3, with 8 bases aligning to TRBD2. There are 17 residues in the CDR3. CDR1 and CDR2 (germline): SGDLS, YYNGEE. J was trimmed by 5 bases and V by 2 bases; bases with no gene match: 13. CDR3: CASSVSIYGGDQDTQYF. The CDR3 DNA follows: TGTGCCAGCAGCGTGAGTATTTACGGGGGGGATCAAGATACGCAGTATTTT.

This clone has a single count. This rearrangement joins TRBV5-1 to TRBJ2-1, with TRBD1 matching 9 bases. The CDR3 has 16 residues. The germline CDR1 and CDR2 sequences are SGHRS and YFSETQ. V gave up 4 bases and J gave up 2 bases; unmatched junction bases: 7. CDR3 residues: CASSRNGQGTYNEQFF. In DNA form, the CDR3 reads TGCGCCAGCAGCCGAAACGGACAGGGGACCTACAATGAGCAGTTCTTC. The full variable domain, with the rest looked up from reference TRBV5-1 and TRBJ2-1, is KAGVTQTPRYLIKTRGQQVTLSCSPISGHRSVSWYQQTPGQGLQFLFEYFSETQRNKGNFPGRFSGRQFSNSRSEMNVSTLELGDSALYLCASSRNGQGTYNEQFFGPGTRLTVL.

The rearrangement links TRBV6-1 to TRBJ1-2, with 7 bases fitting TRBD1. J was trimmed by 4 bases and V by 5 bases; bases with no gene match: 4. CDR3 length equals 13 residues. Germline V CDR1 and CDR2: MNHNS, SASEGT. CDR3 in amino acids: CASSQTGIYGYTF. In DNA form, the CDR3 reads TGTGCCAGCAGTCAGACAGGGATCTATGGCTACACCTTC.

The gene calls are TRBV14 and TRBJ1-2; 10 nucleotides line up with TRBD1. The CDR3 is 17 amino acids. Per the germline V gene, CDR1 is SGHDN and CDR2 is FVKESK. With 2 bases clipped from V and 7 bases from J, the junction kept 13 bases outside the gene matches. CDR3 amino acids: CASSQNPRTGGYRGYTF. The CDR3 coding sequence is TGTGCCAGCAGCCAAAACCCCCGGACAGGGGGTTATCGTGGCTACACCTTC.

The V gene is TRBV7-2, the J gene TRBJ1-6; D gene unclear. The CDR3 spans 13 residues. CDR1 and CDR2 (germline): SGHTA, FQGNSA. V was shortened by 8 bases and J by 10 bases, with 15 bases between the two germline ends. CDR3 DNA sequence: TGTGCCAGCGGACTTCGAGCGAGCTCACCCCTCCACTTT. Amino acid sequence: CASGLRASSPLHF.

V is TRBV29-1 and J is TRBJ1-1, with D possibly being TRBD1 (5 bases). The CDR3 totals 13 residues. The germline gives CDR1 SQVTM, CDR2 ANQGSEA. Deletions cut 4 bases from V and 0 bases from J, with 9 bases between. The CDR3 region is CSVGGQMNTEAFF. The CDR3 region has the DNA TGCAGCGTTGGGGGCCAGATGAACACTGAAGCTTTCTTT.

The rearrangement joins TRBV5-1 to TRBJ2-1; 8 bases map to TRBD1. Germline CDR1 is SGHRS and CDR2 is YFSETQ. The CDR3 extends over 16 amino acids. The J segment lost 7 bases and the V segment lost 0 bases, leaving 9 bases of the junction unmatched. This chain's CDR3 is CASSLGPGGDHNEQFF. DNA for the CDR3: TGCGCCAGCAGCTTGGGTCCAGGGGGCGATCATAATGAGCAGTTCTTC.

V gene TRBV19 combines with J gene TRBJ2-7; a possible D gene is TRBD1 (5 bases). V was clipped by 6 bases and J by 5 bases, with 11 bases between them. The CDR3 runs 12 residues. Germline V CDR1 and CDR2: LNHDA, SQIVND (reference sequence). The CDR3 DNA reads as TGTGCCAGTAGGGGCAGGGTCAACGAGCAGTACTTC. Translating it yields CASRGRVNEQYF.

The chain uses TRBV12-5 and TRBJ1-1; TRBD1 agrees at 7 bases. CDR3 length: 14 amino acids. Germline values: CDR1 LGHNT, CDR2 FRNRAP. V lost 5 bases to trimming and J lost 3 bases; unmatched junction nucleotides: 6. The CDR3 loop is CASGPGTEYTEAFF. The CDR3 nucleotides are TGTGCTAGTGGTCCCGGGACAGAGTACACTGAAGCTTTCTTT.

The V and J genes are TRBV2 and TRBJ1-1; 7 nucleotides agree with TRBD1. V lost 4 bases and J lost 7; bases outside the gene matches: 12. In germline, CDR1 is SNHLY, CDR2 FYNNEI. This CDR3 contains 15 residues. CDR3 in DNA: TGTGCCAGCAGTGTTCCCAGGGGGTTGAGAGATGAAGCTTTCTTT. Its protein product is CASSVPRGLRDEAFF.

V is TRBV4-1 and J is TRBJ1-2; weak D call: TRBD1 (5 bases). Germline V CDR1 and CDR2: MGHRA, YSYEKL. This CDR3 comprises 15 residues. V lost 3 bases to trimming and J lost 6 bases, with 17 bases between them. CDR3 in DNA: TGCGCCAGCAGCCAGACAGACCGGGTCCTGAATGGCTACACCTTC. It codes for CASSQTDRVLNGYTF.